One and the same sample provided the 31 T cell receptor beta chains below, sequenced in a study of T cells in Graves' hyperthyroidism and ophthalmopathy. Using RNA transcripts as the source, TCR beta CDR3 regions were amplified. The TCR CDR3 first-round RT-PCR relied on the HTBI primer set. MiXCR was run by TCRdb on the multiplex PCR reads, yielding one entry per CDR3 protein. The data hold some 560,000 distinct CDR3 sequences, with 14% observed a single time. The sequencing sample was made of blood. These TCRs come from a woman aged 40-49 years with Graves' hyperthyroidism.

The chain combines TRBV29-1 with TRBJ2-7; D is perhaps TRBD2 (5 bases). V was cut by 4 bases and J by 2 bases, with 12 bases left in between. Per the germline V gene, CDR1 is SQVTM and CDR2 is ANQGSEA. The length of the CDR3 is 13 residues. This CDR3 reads CSVVEGITYEQYF. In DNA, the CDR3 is TGCAGCGTTGTTGAGGGAATCACCTACGAGCAGTACTTC.

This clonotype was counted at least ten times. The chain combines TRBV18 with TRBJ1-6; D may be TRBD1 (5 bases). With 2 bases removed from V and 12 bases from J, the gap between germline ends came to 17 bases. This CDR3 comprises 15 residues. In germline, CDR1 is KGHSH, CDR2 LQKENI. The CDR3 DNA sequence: TGTGCCAGCTCACCAACAGGATCTGGGGAGGGACCCCTCCACTTT. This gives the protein CASSPTGSGEGPLHF.

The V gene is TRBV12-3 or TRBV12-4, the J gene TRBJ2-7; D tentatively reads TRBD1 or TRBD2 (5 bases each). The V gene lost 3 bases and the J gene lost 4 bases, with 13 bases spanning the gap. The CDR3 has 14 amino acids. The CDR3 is CASSLTGTSYEQYF. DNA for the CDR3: TGTGCCAGCAGTTTGACCGGGACCTCTTACGAGCAGTACTTC.

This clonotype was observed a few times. This CDR3 reads CASSLGAGQTGYTF. The CDR3 nucleotides read TGCGCCAGCAGCTTGGGGGCGGGACAGACTGGCTACACCTTC. The chain recombines TRBV5-1 with TRBJ1-2, with 7 positions matching TRBD1. Per the germline V gene, CDR1 is SGHRS and CDR2 is YFSETQ. This CDR3 is 14 amino acids long. V was pared by 0 bases and J by 7 bases, with 6 bases of the junction left unmatched.

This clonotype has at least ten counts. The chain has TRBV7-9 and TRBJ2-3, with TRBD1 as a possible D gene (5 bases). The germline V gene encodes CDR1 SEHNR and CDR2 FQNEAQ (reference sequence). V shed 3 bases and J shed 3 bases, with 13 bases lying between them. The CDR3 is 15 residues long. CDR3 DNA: TGTGCCAGCAGCTTCCGAACAGGAATTACAGATACGCAGTATTTT. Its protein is CASSFRTGITDTQYF.

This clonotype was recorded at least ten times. CDR3 sequence: CSARGLSGNHEQFF. The CDR3, as DNA: TGCAGTGCTAGAGGCCTTAGCGGGAACCATGAGCAGTTCTTC. The chain carries TRBV20-1 and TRBJ2-1; 8 bases match TRBD2. Trimming took 1 base from V and 8 from J; bases not matched to a gene: 7. This CDR3 has 14 residues. Germline V CDR1 and CDR2: DFQATT, SNEGSKA (reference sequence).

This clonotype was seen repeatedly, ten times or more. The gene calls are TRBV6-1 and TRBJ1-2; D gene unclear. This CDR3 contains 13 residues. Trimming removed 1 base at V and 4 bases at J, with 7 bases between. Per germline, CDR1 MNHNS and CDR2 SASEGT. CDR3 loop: CASSEGLGYGYTF. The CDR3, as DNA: TGTGCCAGCAGTGAAGGTCTGGGCTATGGCTACACCTTC.

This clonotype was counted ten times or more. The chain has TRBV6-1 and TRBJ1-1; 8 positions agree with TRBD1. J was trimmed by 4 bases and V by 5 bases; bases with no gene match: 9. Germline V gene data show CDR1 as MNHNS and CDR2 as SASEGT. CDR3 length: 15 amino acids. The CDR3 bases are TGTGCCAGCAGTTCGACAGGGGTCTTTGGCACTGAAGCTTTCTTT. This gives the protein CASSSTGVFGTEAFF.

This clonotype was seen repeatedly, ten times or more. CDR3 protein: CSALTSKGNNEQFF. The CDR3 DNA follows: TGCAGTGCTCTAACTAGCAAGGGGAACAATGAGCAGTTCTTC. The chain combines TRBV20-1 with TRBJ2-1, with D perhaps matching TRBD2 (6 bases). Germline V gives CDR1 DFQATT, CDR2 SNEGSKA (reference sequence). Trimming removed 5 bases from V and 5 bases from J, with 16 bases in between. This CDR3 has 14 amino acids.

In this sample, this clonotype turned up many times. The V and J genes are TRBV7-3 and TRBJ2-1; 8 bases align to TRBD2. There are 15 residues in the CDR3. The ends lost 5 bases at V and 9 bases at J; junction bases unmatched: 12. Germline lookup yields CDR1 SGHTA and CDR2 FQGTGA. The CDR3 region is CASSPGAAGVGEQFF. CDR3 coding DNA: TGTGCCAGCAGCCCCGGGGCAGCGGGAGTGGGTGAGCAGTTCTTC.

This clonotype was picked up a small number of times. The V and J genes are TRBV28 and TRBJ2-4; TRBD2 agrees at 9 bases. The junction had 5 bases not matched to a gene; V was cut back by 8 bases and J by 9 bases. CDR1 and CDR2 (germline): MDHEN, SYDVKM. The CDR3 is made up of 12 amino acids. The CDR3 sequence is CASQLAGPIQYF. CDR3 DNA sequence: TGTGCCAGCCAACTAGCGGGCCCCATTCAGTACTTC.

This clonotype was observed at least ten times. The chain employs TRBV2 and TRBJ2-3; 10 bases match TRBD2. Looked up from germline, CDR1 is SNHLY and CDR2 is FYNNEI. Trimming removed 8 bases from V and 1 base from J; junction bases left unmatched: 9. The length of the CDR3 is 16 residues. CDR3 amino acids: CASRRLAGVGTDTQYF. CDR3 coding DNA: TGTGCCAGCCGCCGGCTAGCGGGAGTAGGCACAGATACGCAGTATTTT.

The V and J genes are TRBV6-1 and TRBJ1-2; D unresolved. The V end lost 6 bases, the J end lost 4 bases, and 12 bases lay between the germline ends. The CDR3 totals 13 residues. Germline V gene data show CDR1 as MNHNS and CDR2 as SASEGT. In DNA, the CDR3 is TGTGCCAGCAGGAACCAGGTGGCCTATGGCTACACCTTC. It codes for CASRNQVAYGYTF.

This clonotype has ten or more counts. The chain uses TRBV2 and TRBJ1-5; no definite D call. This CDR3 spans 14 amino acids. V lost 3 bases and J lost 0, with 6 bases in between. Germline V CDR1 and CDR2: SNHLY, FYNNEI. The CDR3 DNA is TGTGCCAGCAGTGACAGGAATAGCAATCAGCCCCAGCATTTT. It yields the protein CASSDRNSNQPQHF.

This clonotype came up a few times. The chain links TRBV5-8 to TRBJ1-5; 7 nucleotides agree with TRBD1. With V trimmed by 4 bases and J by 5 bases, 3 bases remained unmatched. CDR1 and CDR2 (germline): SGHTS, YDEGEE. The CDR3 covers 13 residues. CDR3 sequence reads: CASSRGQYQPQHF. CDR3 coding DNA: TGTGCCAGCAGCCGGGGACAGTATCAGCCCCAGCATTTT.

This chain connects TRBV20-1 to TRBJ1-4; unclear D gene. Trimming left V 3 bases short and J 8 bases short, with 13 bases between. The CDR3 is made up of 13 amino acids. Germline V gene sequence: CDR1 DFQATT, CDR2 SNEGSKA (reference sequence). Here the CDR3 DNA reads TGCAGTGCTAGGTGGCCAGGAAGAGAAAAACTGTTTTTT. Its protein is CSARWPGREKLFF.

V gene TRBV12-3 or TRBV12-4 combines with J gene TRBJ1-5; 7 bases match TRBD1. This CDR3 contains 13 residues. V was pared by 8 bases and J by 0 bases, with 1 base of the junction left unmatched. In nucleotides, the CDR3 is TGTGCCAGCGGGGACAGTAGCAATCAGCCCCAGCATTTT. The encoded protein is CASGDSSNQPQHF.

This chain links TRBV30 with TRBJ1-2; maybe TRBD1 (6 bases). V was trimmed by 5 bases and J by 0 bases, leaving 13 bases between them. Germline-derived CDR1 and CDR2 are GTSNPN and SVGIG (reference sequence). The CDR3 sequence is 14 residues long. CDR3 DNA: TGTGCCTGGCGAGGACAGACCTCTAACTATGGCTACACCTTC. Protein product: CAWRGQTSNYGYTF.

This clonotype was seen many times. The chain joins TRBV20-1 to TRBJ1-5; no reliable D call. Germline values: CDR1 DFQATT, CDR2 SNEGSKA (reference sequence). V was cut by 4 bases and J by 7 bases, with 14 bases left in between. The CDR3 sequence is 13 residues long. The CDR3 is CSAKDVVGQPQHF. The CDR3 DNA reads TGCAGTGCTAAGGATGTTGTCGGACAGCCCCAGCATTTT.

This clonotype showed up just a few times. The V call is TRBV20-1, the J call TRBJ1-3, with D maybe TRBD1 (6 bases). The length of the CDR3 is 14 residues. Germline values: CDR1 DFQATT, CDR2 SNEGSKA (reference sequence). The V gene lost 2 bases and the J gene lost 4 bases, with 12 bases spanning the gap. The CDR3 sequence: CSARRQAGGNTIYF. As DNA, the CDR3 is TGCAGTGCTAGAAGACAGGCGGGCGGAAACACCATATATTTT.

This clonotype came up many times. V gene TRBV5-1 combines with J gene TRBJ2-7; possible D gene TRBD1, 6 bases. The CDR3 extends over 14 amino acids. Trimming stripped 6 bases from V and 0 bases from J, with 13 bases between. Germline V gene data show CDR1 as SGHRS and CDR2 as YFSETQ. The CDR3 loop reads CASTSQGNSYEQYF. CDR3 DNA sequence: TGCGCCAGCACCTCACAGGGTAACTCCTACGAGCAGTACTTC.

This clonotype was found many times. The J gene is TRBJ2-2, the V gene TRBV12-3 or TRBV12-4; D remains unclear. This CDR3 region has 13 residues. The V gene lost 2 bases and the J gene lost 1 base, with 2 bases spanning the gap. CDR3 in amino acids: CASSLKNTGELFF. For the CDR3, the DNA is TGTGCCAGCAGTTTAAAGAACACCGGGGAGCTGTTTTTT.

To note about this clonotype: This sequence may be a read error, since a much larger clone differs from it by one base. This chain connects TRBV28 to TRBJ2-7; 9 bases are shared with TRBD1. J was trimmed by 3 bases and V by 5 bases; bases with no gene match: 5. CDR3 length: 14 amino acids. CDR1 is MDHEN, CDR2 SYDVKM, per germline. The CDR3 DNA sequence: TGTGCCAGCAGTATACCGGGACAGGGCTACGAGCAGTACTTC. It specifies CASSIPGQGYEQYF.

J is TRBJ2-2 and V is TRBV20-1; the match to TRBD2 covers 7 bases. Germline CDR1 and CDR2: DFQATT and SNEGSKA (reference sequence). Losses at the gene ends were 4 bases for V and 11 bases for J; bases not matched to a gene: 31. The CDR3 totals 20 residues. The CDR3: CSAKPSTPIAGRPTNRELFF. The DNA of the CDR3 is TGCAGTGCTAAGCCTTCGACCCCTATAGCGGGTCGTCCCACCAACCGCGAGCTGTTTTTT.

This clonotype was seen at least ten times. The CDR3 DNA is TGTGCCAGCAGCCCACCTCTAGCGGGGGACAATGAGCAGTTCTTC. Amino acids: CASSPPLAGDNEQFF. The J gene is TRBJ2-1, the V gene TRBV11-2; TRBD2 aligns across 10 bases. The CDR3 consists of 15 residues. Unmatched junction bases numbered 6, after V lost 5 bases and J lost 5 bases. The germline V gene encodes CDR1 SGHAT and CDR2 FQNNGV.

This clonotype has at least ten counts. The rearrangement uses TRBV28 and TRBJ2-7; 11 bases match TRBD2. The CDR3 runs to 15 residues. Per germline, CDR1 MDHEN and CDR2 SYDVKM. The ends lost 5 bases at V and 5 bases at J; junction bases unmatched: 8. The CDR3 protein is CASSPASGRRNEQYF. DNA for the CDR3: TGTGCCAGCAGTCCCGCTAGCGGGAGGAGGAACGAGCAGTACTTC.

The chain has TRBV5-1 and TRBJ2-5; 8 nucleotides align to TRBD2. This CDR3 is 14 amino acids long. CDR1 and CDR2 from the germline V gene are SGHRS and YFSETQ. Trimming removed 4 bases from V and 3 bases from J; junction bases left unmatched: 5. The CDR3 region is CASSTTSAKETQYF. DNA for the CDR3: TGCGCCAGCAGCACGACTAGCGCTAAAGAGACCCAGTACTTC.

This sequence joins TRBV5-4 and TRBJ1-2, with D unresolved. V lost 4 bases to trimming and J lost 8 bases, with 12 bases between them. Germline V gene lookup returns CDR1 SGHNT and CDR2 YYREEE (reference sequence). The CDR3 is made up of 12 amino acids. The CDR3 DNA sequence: TGTGCCAGCAGCCCGGACTCGAGGGGCTACACCTTC. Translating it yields CASSPDSRGYTF.

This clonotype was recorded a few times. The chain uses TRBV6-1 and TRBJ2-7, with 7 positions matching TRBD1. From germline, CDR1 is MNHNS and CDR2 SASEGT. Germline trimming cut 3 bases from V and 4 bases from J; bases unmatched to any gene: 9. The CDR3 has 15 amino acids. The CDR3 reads CASSDKGAPGYEQYF. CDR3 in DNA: TGTGCCAGCAGTGATAAGGGGGCGCCAGGGTACGAGCAGTACTTC.

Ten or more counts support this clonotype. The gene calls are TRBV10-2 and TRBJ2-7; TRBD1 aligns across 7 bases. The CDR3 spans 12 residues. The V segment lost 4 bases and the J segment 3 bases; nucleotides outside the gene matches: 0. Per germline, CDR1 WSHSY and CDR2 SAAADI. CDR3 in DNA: TGCGCCAGCAGTGCAGGGGGCTACGAGCAGTACTTC. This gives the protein CASSAGGYEQYF.

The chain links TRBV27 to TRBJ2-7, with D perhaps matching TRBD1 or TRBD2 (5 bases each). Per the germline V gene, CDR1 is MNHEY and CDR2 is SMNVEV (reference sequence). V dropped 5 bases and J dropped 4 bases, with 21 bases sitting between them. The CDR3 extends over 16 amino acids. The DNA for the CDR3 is TGTGCCAGCAGTATCTTACCGTCCGGGACGGAGTACGAGCAGTACTTC. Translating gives CASSILPSGTEYEQYF.